This T cell receptor (beta chain) was captured in a study of blood T cells in healthy people across ages. This CDR3 region has 15 residues. The junction had 10 bases not matched to a gene; V was cut back by 8 bases and J by 4 bases. Germline loops: CDR1 KGHSH, CDR2 LQKENI. PCR was performed a second time for roughly 7 to 12 cycles using a sample-barcoded 5' primer and a J-beta primer mix. MiXCR, run by TCRdb on the 5' RACE reads, gives a single entry per CDR3 protein. The table shows hundreds of thousands of distinct CDR3 sequences, with roughly 44% occurring only once. The clonotype comes from a man aged 55 to 70 in good health. This rearrangement joins TRBV18 to TRBJ2-2; 7 bases map to TRBD1. Source material: blood. The CDR3 bases are TGTGCCAGCCCTCCCGGACAGGCCACCACCGGGGAGCTGTTTTTT. This sequence encodes CASPPGQATTGELFF.